The TCR beta chain described here comes from a study of T and B cells in COVID-19 patients. At the level of the study: COVID-19 patients gave peripheral blood either during active infection or after recovery. The recovered patients had mostly mild to moderate COVID-19 with outpatient management. Median age was around 35 years in the recovered cohort and about 67 years in the active-infection cohort.

The ends were cut back, 0 bases at V and 4 bases at J, with 14 bases in the middle. Germline lookup yields CDR1 SGHRS and CDR2 YFSETQ. CDR3 length equals 16 residues. Multiplex PCR with BIOMED2 TRB-A/B primer pools amplified TRB rearrangements. MiXCR was run by TCRdb on the multiplex PCR reads, yielding one entry per CDR3 protein. The sample lists fewer than 8,500 distinct CDR3 sequences, around a quarter seen once, with 11% in the top ten. Concerning this clonotype: Its antigen is unidentified.

Blood genomic DNA input for TRB amplification was about 240-550 ng. General study points: Patients with COVID-19 reportedly showed strongly skewed T cell receptor beta variable and joining gene usage.

The V and J genes are TRBV5-1 and TRBJ1-3; a possible D gene is TRBD1 (6 bases). This receptor was identified in a human donor with active COVID-19. The specimen sequenced was blood. The CDR3 DNA sequence: TGCGCCAGCAGCTTGGAGTCGTTGGGGACAGGAAACACCATATATTTT. Translated, it gives CASSLESLGTGNTIYF. Complete variable domain (other parts from reference TRBV5-1 and TRBJ1-3): KAGVTQTPRYLIKTRGQQVTLSCSPISGHRSVSWYQQTPGQGLQFLFEYFSETQRNKGNFPGRFSGRQFSNSRSEMNVSTLELGDSALYLCASSLESLGTGNTIYFGEGSWLTVV.